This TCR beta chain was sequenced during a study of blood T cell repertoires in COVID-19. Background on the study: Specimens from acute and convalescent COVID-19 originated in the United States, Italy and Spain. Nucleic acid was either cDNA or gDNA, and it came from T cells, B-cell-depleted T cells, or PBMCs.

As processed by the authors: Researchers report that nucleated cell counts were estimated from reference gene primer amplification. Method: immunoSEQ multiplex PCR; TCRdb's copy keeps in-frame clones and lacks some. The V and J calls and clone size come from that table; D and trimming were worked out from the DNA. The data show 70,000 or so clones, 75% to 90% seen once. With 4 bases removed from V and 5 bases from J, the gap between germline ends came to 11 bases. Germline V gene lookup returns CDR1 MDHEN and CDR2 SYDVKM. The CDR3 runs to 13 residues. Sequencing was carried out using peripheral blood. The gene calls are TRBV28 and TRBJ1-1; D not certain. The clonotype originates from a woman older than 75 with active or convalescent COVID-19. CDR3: CASSSPGVTEAFF. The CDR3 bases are TGTGCCAGCAGTTCCCCGGGAGTAACTGAAGCTTTCTTT.